These 17 T cell receptor beta chains came from one sample sequenced in a study of T cells in women clearing cervical HPV infection. Using immunoSEQ multiplex PCR, the repertoire was profiled, and TCRdb retains in-frame clones only, with some absent. In total, the table holds about 36,000 clones. What was sequenced was blood buffy coat. The receptors originated from a woman between 18 and 75 years old with a cervical HPV16 infection that either progressed to CIN3+ or cleared (not recorded which).

Concerning this clone itself: The missing CDR3 end, 3 residues past where the read stops, is filled in from the germline J gene. The rearrangement links TRBV18 to TRBJ2-1; 7 nucleotides line up with TRBD1. Germline V gene data show CDR1 as KGHSH and CDR2 as LQKENI. The junction had 7 bases not matched to a gene; V was cut back by 6 bases and J by 2 bases. CDR3 length: 15 amino acids. The CDR3: CASSENRGAYNEQFF. Incomplete CDR3 DNA: TGTGCCAGCTCGGAGAACAGGGGAGCCTACAATGAG.

Of note for this clone: The CDR3 end falls 3 residues outside the read, so it is completed with the germline J gene. The genes are TRBV7-6 and TRBJ2-3; D ambiguous. Trimming pared 5 bases from V and 3 bases from J, leaving 9 bases between. CDR3 length: 13 amino acids. Looked up from germline, CDR1 is SGHVS and CDR2 is FNYEAQ. This CDR3 is CASSHSWTDTQYF. The covered CDR3 bases are TGTGCCAGCAGCCACAGTTGGACAGATACG.

Turning to this clone: From the germline J gene comes the end of the CDR3, since the read stops 3 residues before it. The chain carries TRBV6-1 and TRBJ2-2; no clear D. In germline, CDR1 is MNHNS, CDR2 SASEGT. V was clipped by 2 bases and J by 0 bases, with 7 bases between them. CDR3 size: 15 residues. CDR3 protein: CASSEPGANTGELFF. Incomplete CDR3 DNA: TGTGCCAGCAGTGAACCAGGAGCGAACACCGGGGAG.

A word on this clone: The DNA ends 3 residues before the CDR3 does, and the rest of the CDR3 is filled in from the germline J gene. The J gene is TRBJ2-2, the V gene TRBV5-6; D gene ambiguous. Trimming took 2 bases from V and 3 from J, leaving 2 bases between them. This CDR3 is 12 amino acids long. Germline CDR1 and CDR2: SGHDT and YYEEEE. CDR3 residues: CASSFYTGELFF. The DNA read from the CDR3 is TGTGCCAGCAGCTTCTACACCGGGGAG.

Notes on this clone: The observed sequence ends 3 residues before the CDR3 terminus, with the missing tail filled in from the germline J gene. This chain uses TRBV11-3 with TRBJ2-1, with D uncertain. Germline assignment: CDR1 SGHNT and CDR2 YENEEA. V was shortened by 5 bases and J by 9 bases, with 11 bases between the two germline ends. The CDR3 is made up of 12 amino acids. CDR3 bases read: TGTGCCAGCAGCCCCCCCGGTGCTGAG. It yields the protein CASSPPGAE. The entire CDR3 reads CASSPPGAEQFF. The full variable domain, with the rest looked up from reference TRBV11-3 and TRBJ2-1, is EAGVVQSPRYKIIEKKQPVAFWCNPISGHNTLYWYLQNLGQGPELLIRYENEEAVDDSQLPKDRFSAERLKGVDSTLKIQPAELGDSAVYLCASSPPGAEQFFGPGTRLTVL.

For this clone: The read terminates 3 residues before the CDR3 end, so the remaining end is supplied by the germline J gene. V usage is TRBV6-2 or TRBV6-3 and J usage is TRBJ2-7; TRBD1 aligns across 7 bases. The CDR3 is 15 amino acids. Looked up from germline, CDR1 is MNHEY and CDR2 is SVGEGT. The V and J ends lost 7 bases and 3 bases, in that order; junction bases with no gene match: 12. CDR3: CASNPTGKGIYEQYF. Partial CDR3 DNA: TGTGCCAGCAATCCGACAGGGAAAGGTATCTACGAG.

On this clone: Coverage ceases 3 residues before the CDR3 finishes, and the germline J gene fills in the end. The J gene is TRBJ1-4, the V gene TRBV3-1 (or the pseudogene TRBV3-2); weak D call: TRBD1 (5 bases). Germline V gene data show CDR1 as LGHDT and CDR2 as YNNKEL (reference sequence). Trimming left V 4 bases short and J 3 bases short, with 21 bases between. The CDR3 is 18 amino acids. CDR3 DNA, as far as it was read: TGTGCCAGCAGCCGCAAGGGGAGCCGGGCCGTGGCTAATGAAAAA. Its protein is CASSRKGSRAVANEK. The complete CDR3 sequence is CASSRKGSRAVANEKLFF.

Comments on this clone: The read comes to an end 3 residues before the CDR3 does, leaving the germline J gene to fill in the end. The chain combines TRBV24-1 with TRBJ2-3; perhaps TRBD1 as D (6 bases). Germline V CDR1 and CDR2: KGHDR, SFDVKD. Trimming cost V 0 bases and J 4 bases, with 10 bases left between them. The CDR3 contains 15 residues. The CDR3: CATSDLWTESDTQYF. The DNA read from the CDR3 is TGTGCCACCAGTGATTTGTGGACAGAATCAGATACG.

Note on this clone: The CDR3 is cut off 3 residues early in the read; its end comes from the germline J gene. This rearrangement joins TRBV11-2 to TRBJ1-2, with 8 bases lining up with TRBD1. The germline V gene encodes CDR1 SGHAT and CDR2 FQNNGV. The CDR3 length is 14 residues. V was clipped by 2 bases and J by 5 bases; unmatched bases: 4. CDR3 DNA (partial): TGTGCCAGCAGCTTACCAGGGGGCGCTTATGGC. It yields the protein CASSLPGGAYG. In full, the CDR3 reads CASSLPGGAYGYTF.

For this clone: Read coverage stops 3 residues before the CDR3 terminus; the germline J gene supplies the remainder. The chain has TRBV5-4 and TRBJ1-1; D possibly corresponds to TRBD1 (5 bases). Germline loops: CDR1 SGHNT, CDR2 YYREEE (reference sequence). The ends were cut back, 0 bases at V and 3 bases at J, with 9 bases in the middle. CDR3 length equals 14 residues. CDR3 DNA, as far as it was read: TGTGCCAGCAGCTTGGGGGGCCGGTACACTGAA. It is translated as CASSLGGRYTE. The whole CDR3 sequence reads CASSLGGRYTEAFF.

In the case of this clone: The CDR3 end lies 3 residues beyond the end of the read and is filled in from the germline J gene. The chain employs TRBV28 and TRBJ1-2; the D gene is possibly TRBD1 (6 bases). Germline lookup yields CDR1 MDHEN and CDR2 SYDVKM. The CDR3 contains 19 residues. Trimming removed 4 bases from V and 4 bases from J, with 28 bases in between. CDR3 residues: CASSSPSWTASDEGYGYTF. CDR3 DNA (partial): TGTGCCAGCAGTTCGCCGTCGTGGACAGCCTCAGACGAGGGCTATGGC.

Details on this clone: The read is 3 residues too short to cover the CDR3 end, so that end is filled in from the germline J gene. This chain joins TRBV19 and TRBJ1-2; no firm D call. Looked up from germline, CDR1 is LNHDA and CDR2 is SQIVND (reference sequence). The CDR3 is made up of 13 amino acids. Partial CDR3 DNA: TGTGCCAGTAGTATCGAGCGCTCCTACGAC. It codes for CASSIERSYD. The CDR3 reads in full as CASSIERSYDYTF.

To note about this clone: The CDR3 extends 3 residues past the end of the read, so its final part is completed from the germline J gene. The J gene is TRBJ1-2, the V gene TRBV11-2, with a tentative D call TRBD1 (5 bases). V was cut by 5 bases and J by 4 bases, with 11 bases left in between. The CDR3 contains 13 residues. From germline, CDR1 is SGHAT and CDR2 FQNNGV. CDR3 in amino acids: CASSTTGVYGYTF. Partial CDR3 DNA: TGTGCCAGCAGCACGACGGGGGTCTATGGC.

Concerning this clone itself: The read ends 3 residues early relative to the CDR3; the germline J gene fills the gap. V and J are TRBV5-1 and TRBJ2-1; TRBD2 is a possible D gene (5 bases). The CDR3 extends over 14 amino acids. V shed 0 bases and J shed 8 bases, with 12 bases lying between them. Per germline, CDR1 SGHRS and CDR2 YFSETQ. CDR3 sequence reads: CASSLAGLAYEQFF. Incomplete CDR3 DNA: TGCGCCAGCAGCTTGGCCGGTCTAGCCTATGAG.

To note about this clone: The missing CDR3 end, 3 residues past where the read stops, is filled in from the germline J gene. The V and J genes are TRBV5-1 and TRBJ2-3, with TRBD1 identical over 9 bases. This CDR3 has 15 residues. Germline CDR1 and CDR2: SGHRS and YFSETQ. CDR3 in amino acids: CASSGSGTGFETQYF. Partial CDR3 DNA: TGCGCCAGCAGCGGCTCCGGGACAGGGTTCGAGACG.

Concerning this clone: Read sequence stops 3 residues before the CDR3 end, and the germline J gene provides the missing end. The chain couples TRBV19 to TRBJ1-1; D call uncertain. CDR1 LNHDA and CDR2 SQIVND come from the germline V gene (reference sequence). Trimming removed 5 bases at V and 1 base at J, with 11 bases between. The CDR3 sequence is 14 residues long. CDR3 DNA, as far as it was read: TGTGCCAGTAGTTCCCCCCAGGAGAACACTGAA. Translation gives CASSSPQENTE. In full, the CDR3 reads CASSSPQENTEAFF. The entire variable domain, with the rest obtained from reference TRBV19 and TRBJ1-1, is as follows: DGGITQSPKYLFRKEGQNVTLSCEQNLNHDAMYWYRQDPGQGLRLIYYSQIVNDFQKGDIAEGYSVSREKKESFPLTVTSAQKNPTAFYLCASSSPQENTEAFFGQGTRLTVV.

A word on this clone: Sequencing ends 3 residues short of the CDR3 end; the germline J gene provides the rest. The chain links TRBV29-1 to TRBJ1-2, with D maybe TRBD1 (6 bases). The germline V gene has CDR1 SQVTM and CDR2 ANQGSEA. Trimming shortened V by 4 bases and J by 4 bases, and 22 bases separated the two germline ends. The CDR3 extends over 16 amino acids. The sequenced CDR3 bases are TGCAGCGTTGGAACAGGGTTTGGGGAAACCAGCTATGGC. It encodes CSVGTGFGETSYG. The full CDR3 is CSVGTGFGETSYGYTF.